This T cell receptor (beta chain) was profiled in a study of preoperative IRX-2 immunotherapy in early breast cancer. Germline CDR1 is GTSNPN and CDR2 is SVGIG (reference sequence). Between the trimmed V and J ends, which lost 0 bases and 7 bases, there was a span of 18 bases. The CDR3 is 16 residues long. Stated treatment: preoperative locoregional IRX-2 cytokine immunotherapy. Preoperative locoregional IRX-2 cytokine immunotherapy was tested in the phase Ib source study. TCRdb's copy holds only in-frame clones and misses some; the assay was immunoSEQ multiplex PCR. The repertoire holds around 34,000 clones, with 75% to 90% as singletons.

This specimen consisted of lymph node tissue, obtained from a patient treated with IRX-2 immunotherapy. The sequence came from a human donor with breast cancer. The chain joins TRBV30 to TRBJ2-2; possibly TRBD2 for D (6 bases). The CDR3 DNA follows: TGTGCCTGGAGTGTACGGAGGGGACGTTCTCACGGGGAGCTGTTTTTT. This encodes CAWSVRRGRSHGELFF.